A single sample is the source of the 14 T cell receptor beta chains below, sequenced in a study of T cells after yellow fever vaccination. One entry per CDR3 protein, called by TCRdb with MiXCR from the 5' RACE reads. The sample yields hundreds of thousands of distinct CDR3 sequences, around 20% seen once. Sequencing used PBMCs, obtained before the yellow fever booster vaccination. All receptors derive from a man between 18 and 29 years old who received the YFV17D yellow fever vaccine.

The V and J genes are TRBV19 and TRBJ2-3, with unresolved D. Between the trimmed V and J ends, which lost 6 bases and 7 bases, there was a span of 17 bases. The germline V gene has CDR1 LNHDA and CDR2 SQIVND (reference sequence). The CDR3 covers 14 residues. CDR3 bases: TGTGCCAGTAGCCTACCGGACGGATGGAATACGCAGTATTTT. Translated: CASSLPDGWNTQYF.

In this sample, this clonotype turned up once. This chain uses TRBV4-3 with TRBJ2-3; maybe TRBD2 (8 bases). The V gene lost 3 bases and the J gene lost 2 bases, with 18 bases spanning the gap. There are 17 residues in the CDR3. The V gene's germline CDR1 is LGHNA and CDR2 YSLEER. CDR3 loop: CASSQRGDSLLTDTQYF. As DNA, the CDR3 is TGCGCCAGCAGCCAGCGGGGGGACAGCCTCCTCACAGATACGCAGTATTTT.

This chain uses TRBV29-1 with TRBJ2-5; 16 bases align to TRBD2. The CDR3 is 16 amino acids. V lost 6 bases, J lost 4 bases, and 8 bases stayed unmatched. Germline loops: CDR1 SQVTM, CDR2 ANQGSEA. The CDR3 DNA is TGCAGCGTGGCTGGGACTAGCGGGGGGGCAGGAGAGACCCAGTACTTC. As protein: CSVAGTSGGAGETQYF.

The genes are TRBV7-2 and TRBJ2-5, with a possible D match to TRBD2 (5 bases). This CDR3 is 14 amino acids long. V shed 3 bases and J shed 4 bases, with 12 bases lying between them. Germline V gene data show CDR1 as SGHTA and CDR2 as FQGNSA. CDR3: CASSFSGRGETQYF. For the CDR3, the DNA is TGTGCCAGCAGCTTCTCAGGTCGGGGAGAGACCCAGTACTTC.

The V and J genes are TRBV7-2 and TRBJ1-3; no clear D. V was trimmed by 5 bases and J by 0 bases, leaving 11 bases between them. Germline CDR1 is SGHTA and CDR2 is FQGNSA. The CDR3 runs to 15 residues. CDR3 in amino acids: CASSLKGISGNTIYF. CDR3 bases: TGTGCCAGCAGCCTTAAAGGGATCTCTGGAAACACCATATATTTT.

V and J are TRBV5-1 and TRBJ2-5; D is unresolved. The V end lost 1 base, the J end lost 5 bases, and 9 bases lay between the germline ends. This CDR3 region has 13 residues. Germline CDR1 is SGHRS and CDR2 is YFSETQ. CDR3 loop: CASSLTSLETQYF. For the CDR3, the DNA is TGCGCCAGCAGCTTGACCTCGTTGGAGACCCAGTACTTC.

The chain uses TRBV6-5 and TRBJ2-7; D gene uncertain. V lost 2 bases to trimming and J lost 0 bases, with 11 bases between them. This CDR3 region has 15 residues. Germline CDR1 MNHEY, CDR2 SVGAGI. The CDR3 sequence: CASSYSEASSYEQYV. The CDR3, as DNA: TGTGCCAGCAGTTACAGCGAGGCCAGCTCCTACGAGCAGTACGTC.

This clonotype has only a few counts. The rearrangement uses TRBV6-5 and TRBJ2-1; D is possibly TRBD2 (7 bases). Germline CDR1 MNHEY, CDR2 SVGAGI. The CDR3 loop spans 18 amino acids. With 0 bases removed from V and 1 base from J, the gap between germline ends came to 16 bases. CDR3 sequence reads: CASSYSGRAGASYNEQFF. CDR3 nucleotide sequence: TGTGCCAGCAGTTACTCGGGTAGGGCGGGGGCGTCCTACAATGAGCAGTTCTTC.

The chain recombines TRBV6-5 with TRBJ2-3; D perhaps matches TRBD1 (5 bases). Trimming removed 5 bases from V and 2 bases from J, with 11 bases in between. Germline loops: CDR1 MNHEY, CDR2 SVGAGI. The CDR3 has 14 amino acids. CDR3 in amino acids: CASSVTAITDTQYF. DNA for the CDR3: TGTGCCAGCAGTGTGACAGCTATCACAGATACGCAGTATTTT.

The chain carries TRBV7-2 and TRBJ1-5; D is uncertain. CDR1 is SGHTA, CDR2 FQGNSA, per germline. The V end lost 6 bases, the J end lost 5 bases, and 11 bases lay between the germline ends. The CDR3 totals 13 residues. The CDR3 DNA reads as TGTGCCAGCAGGGGGTCGGCGTATCAGCCCCAGCATTTT. Its translation: CASRGSAYQPQHF.

The CDR3 here is CASSLRTGWAHEQYV. In nucleotides, the CDR3 is TGTGCCAGCAGTCTTCGGACAGGCTGGGCTCACGAGCAGTACGTC. The rearrangement joins TRBV6-2 or TRBV6-3 to TRBJ2-7; 7 nucleotides match TRBD1. Trimming cost V 5 bases and J 5 bases; bases outside gene matches: 12. CDR1 is MNHEY, CDR2 SVGEGT, per germline. The CDR3 contains 15 residues.

V is TRBV20-1 and J is TRBJ2-3, with 13 positions matching TRBD2. V lost 6 bases to trimming and J lost 7 bases; unmatched junction nucleotides: 7. Germline-derived CDR1 and CDR2 are DFQATT and SNEGSKA (reference sequence). The CDR3 runs to 14 residues. The CDR3 coding sequence is TGCAGTGCCGTCGGACTAGCGGGGGATCATACGCAGTATTTT. Its protein product is CSAVGLAGDHTQYF.

V and J are TRBV20-1 and TRBJ1-3; possibly TRBD1 for D (5 bases). The CDR3 is 14 residues long. Looked up from germline, CDR1 is DFQATT and CDR2 is SNEGSKA (reference sequence). Between the trimmed V and J ends, which lost 3 bases and 2 bases, there was a span of 11 bases. The CDR3, as DNA: TGCAGTGCTAGCCTTCAGGGAACTGGAAACACCATATATTTT. This sequence encodes CSASLQGTGNTIYF.

This clonotype appeared a single time. The chain combines TRBV24-1 with TRBJ2-3, with TRBD2 matching over 9 bases. Germline V gene sequence: CDR1 KGHDR, CDR2 SFDVKD. The CDR3 spans 17 residues. Losses at the gene ends were 2 bases for V and 2 bases for J; bases not matched to a gene: 7. The CDR3 is CATSDWGSGGDTDTQYF. CDR3 in DNA: TGTGCCACCAGTGATTGGGGTAGCGGGGGAGACACAGATACGCAGTATTTT.